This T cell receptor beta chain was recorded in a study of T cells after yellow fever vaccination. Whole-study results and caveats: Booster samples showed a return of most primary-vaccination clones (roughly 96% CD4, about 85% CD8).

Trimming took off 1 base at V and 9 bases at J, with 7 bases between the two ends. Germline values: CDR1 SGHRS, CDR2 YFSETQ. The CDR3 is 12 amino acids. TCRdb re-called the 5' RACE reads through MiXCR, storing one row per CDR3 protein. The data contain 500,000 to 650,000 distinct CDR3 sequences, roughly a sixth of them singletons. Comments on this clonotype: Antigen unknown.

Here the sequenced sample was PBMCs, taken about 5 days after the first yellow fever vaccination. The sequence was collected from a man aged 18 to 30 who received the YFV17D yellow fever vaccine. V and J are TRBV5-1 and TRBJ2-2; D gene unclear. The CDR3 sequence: CASSLRPWELFF. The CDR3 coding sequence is TGCGCCAGCAGCTTGAGGCCGTGGGAGCTGTTTTTT.